The 8 T cell receptor beta chains presented below share a single source sample, sequenced in a study of T cells in Graves' hyperthyroidism and ophthalmopathy. From RNA transcripts, TCR beta CDR3 regions were amplified. TCR CDR3 regions were first amplified by RT-PCR with HTBI primers. Via MiXCR, TCRdb re-called the multiplex PCR reads, giving one row per CDR3 protein. Found here are over 550,000 distinct CDR3 sequences, approximately 15% of them singletons; the top ten hold around a sixth. What was sequenced was blood. Receptors originate from a woman aged 18-29 years with Graves' hyperthyroidism.

Ten or more counts support this clonotype. The CDR3 is CASSPGLAGAGGTDTQYF. The CDR3 nucleotides read TGTGCCAGCAGCCCCGGACTAGCGGGGGCGGGCGGCACAGATACGCAGTATTTT. V and J are TRBV6-1 and TRBJ2-3; 13 bases are a match to TRBD2. The CDR3 extends over 18 amino acids. The V segment lost 6 bases and the J segment 1 base; nucleotides outside the gene matches: 10. Germline V gives CDR1 MNHNS, CDR2 SASEGT.

This clonotype occurred a few times. This sequence joins TRBV5-1 and TRBJ2-1; D could derive from TRBD1 or TRBD2 (5 bases each). The CDR3 is 14 residues long. From germline, CDR1 is SGHRS and CDR2 YFSETQ. Trimming left V 6 bases short and J 7 bases short, with 17 bases between. CDR3 sequence: CASTPGPLSNEQFF. The CDR3 nucleotides read TGCGCCAGCACTCCGGGGCCGTTAAGTAATGAGCAGTTCTTC. Complete variable domain (other parts from reference TRBV5-1 and TRBJ2-1): KAGVTQTPRYLIKTRGQQVTLSCSPISGHRSVSWYQQTPGQGLQFLFEYFSETQRNKGNFPGRFSGRQFSNSRSEMNVSTLELGDSALYLCASTPGPLSNEQFFGPGTRLTVL.

V usage is TRBV5-1 and J usage is TRBJ2-5; 7 nucleotides match TRBD2. The CDR3 totals 15 residues. J gave up 2 bases and V 0 bases, and 4 bases lay outside the gene matches. Looked up from germline, CDR1 is SGHRS and CDR2 is YFSETQ. The CDR3 loop is CASSLGSSGQETQYF. The CDR3 DNA is TGCGCCAGCAGCTTGGGCTCTAGCGGACAAGAGACCCAGTACTTC. Variable domain in full (rest from reference TRBV5-1 and TRBJ2-5): KAGVTQTPRYLIKTRGQQVTLSCSPISGHRSVSWYQQTPGQGLQFLFEYFSETQRNKGNFPGRFSGRQFSNSRSEMNVSTLELGDSALYLCASSLGSSGQETQYFGPGTRLLVL.

As regards this clonotype: A read error is possible here, since a much larger clone lies one base away. This chain links TRBV29-1 with TRBJ2-7; TRBD2 matches at 11 bases. The CDR3 spans 14 residues. The germline CDR1 and CDR2 sequences are SQVTM and ANQGSEA. The CDR3 DNA follows: TGCAGCGTTTCCTCCGGGACTAGCGGCTACAAGCAGTACTTC. Amino acids: CSVSSGTSGYKQYF.

This chain joins TRBV18 and TRBJ2-1; 16 bases are a match to TRBD2. V lost 0 bases, J lost 6 bases, and 8 bases stayed unmatched. CDR1 is KGHSH and CDR2 is LQKENI in the germline V gene. There are 19 residues in the CDR3. CDR3 in amino acids: CASSPPGLAGGPGSNEQFF. CDR3 nucleotide sequence: TGTGCCAGCTCACCACCGGGACTAGCGGGGGGGCCGGGGAGCAATGAGCAGTTCTTC.

The sample holds many counts of this clonotype. This chain uses TRBV28 with TRBJ2-5; the match to TRBD2 covers 9 bases. The CDR3 contains 16 residues. Germline V lookup: CDR1 MDHEN, CDR2 SYDVKM. The junction had 13 bases not matched to a gene; V was cut back by 8 bases and J by 3 bases. In DNA, the CDR3 is TGTGCCAGCGGATTTAGCGGGAGTTTTGTAAAAGAGACCCAGTACTTC. This gives the protein CASGFSGSFVKETQYF.

The chain employs TRBV6-1 and TRBJ2-7, with D unresolved. The V gene's germline CDR1 is MNHNS and CDR2 SASEGT. The CDR3 has 13 amino acids. The V and J ends lost 8 bases and 3 bases respectively, with 14 bases between them. CDR3 bases: TGTGCCAGCGGCAGGAGCCCTCTCTACGAGCAGTACTTC. Its translation: CASGRSPLYEQYF.

This chain joins TRBV9 and TRBJ1-5; D uncertain. This CDR3 is 14 amino acids long. The germline CDR1 and CDR2 sequences are SGDLS and YYNGEE. Trimming removed 4 bases from V and 0 bases from J, with 8 bases in between. The CDR3 loop is CASSPSNSNQPQHF. CDR3 nucleotides: TGTGCCAGCAGCCCGTCAAATAGCAATCAGCCCCAGCATTTT.